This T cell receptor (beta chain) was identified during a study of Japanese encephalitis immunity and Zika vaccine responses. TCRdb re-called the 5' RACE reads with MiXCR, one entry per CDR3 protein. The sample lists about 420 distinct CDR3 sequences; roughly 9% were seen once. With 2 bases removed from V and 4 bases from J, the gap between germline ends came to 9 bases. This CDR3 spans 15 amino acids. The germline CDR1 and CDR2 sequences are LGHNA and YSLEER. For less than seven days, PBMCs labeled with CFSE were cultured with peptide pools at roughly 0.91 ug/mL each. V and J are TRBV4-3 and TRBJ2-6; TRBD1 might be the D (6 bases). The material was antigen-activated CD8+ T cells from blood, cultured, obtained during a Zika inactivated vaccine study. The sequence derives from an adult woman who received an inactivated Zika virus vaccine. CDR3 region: CASSQTGSGANVLTF. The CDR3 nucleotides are TGCGCCAGCAGCCAAACAGGGTCCGGGGCCAACGTCCTGACTTTC.